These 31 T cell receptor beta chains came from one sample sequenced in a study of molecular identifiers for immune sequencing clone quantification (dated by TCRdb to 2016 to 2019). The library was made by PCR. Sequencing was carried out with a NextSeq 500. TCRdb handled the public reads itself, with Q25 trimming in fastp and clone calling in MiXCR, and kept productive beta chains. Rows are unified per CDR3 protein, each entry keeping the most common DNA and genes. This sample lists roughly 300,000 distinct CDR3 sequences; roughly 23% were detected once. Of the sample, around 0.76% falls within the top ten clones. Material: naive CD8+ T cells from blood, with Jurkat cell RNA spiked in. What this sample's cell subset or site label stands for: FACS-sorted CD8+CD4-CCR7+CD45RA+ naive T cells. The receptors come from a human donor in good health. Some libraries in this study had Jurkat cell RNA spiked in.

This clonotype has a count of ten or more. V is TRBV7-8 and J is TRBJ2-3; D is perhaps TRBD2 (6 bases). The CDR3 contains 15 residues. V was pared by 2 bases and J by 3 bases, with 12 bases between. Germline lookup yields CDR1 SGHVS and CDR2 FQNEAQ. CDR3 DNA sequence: TGTGCCAGCAGCTTACGGGCTAGCGAGACAGATACGCAGTATTTT. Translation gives CASSLRASETDTQYF.

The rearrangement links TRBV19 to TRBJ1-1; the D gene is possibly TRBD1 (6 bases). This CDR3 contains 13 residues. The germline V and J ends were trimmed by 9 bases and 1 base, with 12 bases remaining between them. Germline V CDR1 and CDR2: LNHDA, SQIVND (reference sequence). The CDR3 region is CASATGWNTEAFF. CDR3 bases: TGTGCCAGCGCGACAGGCTGGAACACTGAAGCTTTCTTT. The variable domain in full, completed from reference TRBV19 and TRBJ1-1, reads DGGITQSPKYLFRKEGQNVTLSCEQNLNHDAMYWYRQDPGQGLRLIYYSQIVNDFQKGDIAEGYSVSREKKESFPLTVTSAQKNPTAFYLCASATGWNTEAFFGQGTRLTVV.

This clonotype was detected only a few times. The CDR3 nucleotides read TGCGCCAGCAGTGACCTCGCAGATACGCAGTATTTT. As protein: CASSDLADTQYF. The J gene is TRBJ2-3, the V gene TRBV10-1; D is unresolved. Deletions cut 3 bases from V and 4 bases from J, with 5 bases between. Germline CDR1 WNHNN, CDR2 SYGVQD (reference sequence). CDR3 length: 12 residues.

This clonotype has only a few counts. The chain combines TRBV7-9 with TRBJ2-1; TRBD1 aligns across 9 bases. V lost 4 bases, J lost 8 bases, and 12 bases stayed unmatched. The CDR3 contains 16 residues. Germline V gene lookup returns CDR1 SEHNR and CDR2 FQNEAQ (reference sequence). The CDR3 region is CASSSPGTGMKYEQFF. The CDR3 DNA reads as TGTGCCAGCAGCTCACCCGGGACAGGGATGAAGTATGAGCAGTTCTTC.

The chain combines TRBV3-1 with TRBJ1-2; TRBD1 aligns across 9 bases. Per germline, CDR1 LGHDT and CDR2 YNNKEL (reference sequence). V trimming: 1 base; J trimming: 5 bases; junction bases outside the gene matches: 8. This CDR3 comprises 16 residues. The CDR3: CASSQATGGPVYGYTF. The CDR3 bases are TGTGCCAGCAGCCAAGCAACAGGGGGCCCTGTGTATGGCTACACCTTC. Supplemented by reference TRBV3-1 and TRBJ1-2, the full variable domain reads DTAVSQTPKYLVTQMGNDKSIKCEQNLGHDTMYWYKQDSKKFLKIMFSYNNKELIINETVPNRFSPKSPDKAHLNLHINSLELGDSAVYFCASSQATGGPVYGYTFGSGTRLTVV.

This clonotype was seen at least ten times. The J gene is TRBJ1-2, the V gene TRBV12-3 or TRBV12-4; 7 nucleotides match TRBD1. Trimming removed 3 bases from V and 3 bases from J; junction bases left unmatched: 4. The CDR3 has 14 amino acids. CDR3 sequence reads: CASSLTGSDYGYTF. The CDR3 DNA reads TGTGCCAGCAGTTTGACAGGGTCCGACTATGGCTACACCTTC.

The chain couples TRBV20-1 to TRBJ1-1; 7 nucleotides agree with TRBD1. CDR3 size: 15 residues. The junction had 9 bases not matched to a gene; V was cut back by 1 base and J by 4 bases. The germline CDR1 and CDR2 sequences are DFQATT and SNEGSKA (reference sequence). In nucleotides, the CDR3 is TGCAGTGCTAGAGGGATTGGGCCAGGGGGCACTGAAGCTTTCTTT. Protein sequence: CSARGIGPGGTEAFF.

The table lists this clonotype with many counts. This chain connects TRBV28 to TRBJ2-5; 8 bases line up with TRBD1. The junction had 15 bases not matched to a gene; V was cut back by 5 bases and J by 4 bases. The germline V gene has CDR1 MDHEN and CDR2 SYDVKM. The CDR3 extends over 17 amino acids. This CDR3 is CASSLVSLQGALETQYF. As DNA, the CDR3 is TGTGCCAGCAGTCTTGTATCGTTGCAGGGGGCTTTAGAGACCCAGTACTTC.

The CDR3 region has the DNA TGTGCCAGCAGCCCGCCCCGAGTAGCGGGGGTCCCCGCTACGCAGTATTTT. Amino acids: CASSPPRVAGVPATQYF. The rearrangement uses TRBV3-1 and TRBJ2-3; TRBD2 matches at 9 bases. The germline CDR1 and CDR2 sequences are LGHDT and YNNKEL (reference sequence). The CDR3 length is 17 residues. The J segment lost 8 bases and the V segment lost 4 bases, leaving 16 bases of the junction unmatched.

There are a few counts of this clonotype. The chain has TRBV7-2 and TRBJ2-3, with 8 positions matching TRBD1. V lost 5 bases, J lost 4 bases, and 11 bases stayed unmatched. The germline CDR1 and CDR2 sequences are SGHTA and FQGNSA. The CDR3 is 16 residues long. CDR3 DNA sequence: TGTGCCAGCAGCCCCTGGACAGGGCCTTCCCCAGATACGCAGTATTTT. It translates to CASSPWTGPSPDTQYF.

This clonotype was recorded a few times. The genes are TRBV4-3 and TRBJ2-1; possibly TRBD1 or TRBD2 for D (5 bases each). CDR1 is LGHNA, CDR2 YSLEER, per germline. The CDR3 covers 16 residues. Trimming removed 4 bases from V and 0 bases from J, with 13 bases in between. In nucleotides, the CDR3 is TGCGCCAGCAGCCTATTGGGACCCCGCTCCTACAATGAGCAGTTCTTC. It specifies CASSLLGPRSYNEQFF.

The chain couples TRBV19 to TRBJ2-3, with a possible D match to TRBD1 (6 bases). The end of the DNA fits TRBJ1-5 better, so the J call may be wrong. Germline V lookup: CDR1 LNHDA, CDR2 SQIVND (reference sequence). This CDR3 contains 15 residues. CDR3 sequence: CASGLSGGAIDTQHF. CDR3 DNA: TGTGCCAGTGGTCTCAGCGGGGGGGCCATAGATACGCAGCATTTT.

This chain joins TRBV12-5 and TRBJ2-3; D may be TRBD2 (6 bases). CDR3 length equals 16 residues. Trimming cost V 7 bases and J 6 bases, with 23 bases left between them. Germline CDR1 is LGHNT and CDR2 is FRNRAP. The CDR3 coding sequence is TGTGCTAGTGCCACATCCGTCAGGCGGGATACCGATACGCAGTATTTT. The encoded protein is CASATSVRRDTDTQYF. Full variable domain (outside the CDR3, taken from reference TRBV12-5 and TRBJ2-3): DARVTQTPRHKVTEMGQEVTMRCQPILGHNTVFWYRQTMMQGLELLAYFRNRAPLDDSGMPKDRFSAEMPDATLATLKIQPSEPRDSAVYFCASATSVRRDTDTQYFGPGTRLTVL.

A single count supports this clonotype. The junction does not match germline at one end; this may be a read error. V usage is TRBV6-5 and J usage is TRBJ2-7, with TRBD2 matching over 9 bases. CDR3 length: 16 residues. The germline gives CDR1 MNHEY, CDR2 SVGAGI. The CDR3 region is CASSYSSGRSSFEQYF. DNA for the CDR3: TGTGCCAGCAGTTACTCGAGCGGGAGGAGCTCCTTCGAGCAGTACTTC.

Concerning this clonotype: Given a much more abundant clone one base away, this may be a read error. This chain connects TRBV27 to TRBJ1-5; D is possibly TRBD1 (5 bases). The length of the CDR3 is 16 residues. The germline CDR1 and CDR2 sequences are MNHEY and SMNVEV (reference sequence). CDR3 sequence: CASSSLGRVGNHPQHF. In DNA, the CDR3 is TGTGCCAGCAGTTCGTTGGGGCGAGTTGGCAATCATCCCCAGCATTTT.

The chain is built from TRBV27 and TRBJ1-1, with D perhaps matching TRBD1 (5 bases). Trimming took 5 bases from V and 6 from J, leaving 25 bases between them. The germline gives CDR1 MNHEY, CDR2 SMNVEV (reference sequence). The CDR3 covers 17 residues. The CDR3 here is CASSIRDLSFGGAEAFF. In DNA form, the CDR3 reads TGTGCCAGCAGTATCCGGGACCTATCTTTTGGTGGCGCTGAAGCTTTCTTT.

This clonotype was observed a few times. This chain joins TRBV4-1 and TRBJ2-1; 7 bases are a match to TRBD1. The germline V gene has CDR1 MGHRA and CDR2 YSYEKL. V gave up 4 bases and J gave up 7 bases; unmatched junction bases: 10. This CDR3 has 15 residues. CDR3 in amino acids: CASSPDRQGLNEQFF. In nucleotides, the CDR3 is TGCGCCAGCAGCCCGGATCGACAGGGATTGAATGAGCAGTTCTTC.

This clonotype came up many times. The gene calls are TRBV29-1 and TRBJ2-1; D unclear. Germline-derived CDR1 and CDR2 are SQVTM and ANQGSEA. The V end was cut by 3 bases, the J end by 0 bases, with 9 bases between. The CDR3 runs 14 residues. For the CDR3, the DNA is TGCAGCGTTGAGTTACTCCTCTCCTACAATGAGCAGTTCTTC. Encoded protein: CSVELLLSYNEQFF.

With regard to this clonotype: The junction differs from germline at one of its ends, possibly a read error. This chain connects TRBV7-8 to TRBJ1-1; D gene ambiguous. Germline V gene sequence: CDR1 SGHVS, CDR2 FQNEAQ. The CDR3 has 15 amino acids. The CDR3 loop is CASSLAPGGNTKAFF. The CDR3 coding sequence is TGTGCCAGCAGCTTAGCCCCCGGAGGGAACACTAAAGCTTTCTTT.

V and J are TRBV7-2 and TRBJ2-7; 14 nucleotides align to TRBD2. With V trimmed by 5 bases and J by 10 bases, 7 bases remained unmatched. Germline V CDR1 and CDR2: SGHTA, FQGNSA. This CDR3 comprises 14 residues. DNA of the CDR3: TGTGCCAGCAGCCCCCGGACTAGCGGGAGGTCTCAGTACTTC. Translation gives CASSPRTSGRSQYF.

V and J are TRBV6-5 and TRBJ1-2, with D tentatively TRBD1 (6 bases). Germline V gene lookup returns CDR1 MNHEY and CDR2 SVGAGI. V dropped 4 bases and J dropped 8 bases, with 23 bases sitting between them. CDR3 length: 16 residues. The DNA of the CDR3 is TGTGCCAGCAGTTCAACCACCGGCGTGGGGGCGGAAGGCTACACCTTC. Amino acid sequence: CASSSTTGVGAEGYTF.

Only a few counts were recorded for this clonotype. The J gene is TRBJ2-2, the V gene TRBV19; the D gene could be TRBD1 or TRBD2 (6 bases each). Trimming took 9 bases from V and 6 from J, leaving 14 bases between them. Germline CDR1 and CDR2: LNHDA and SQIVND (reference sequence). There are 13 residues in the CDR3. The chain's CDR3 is CASKLGGSGELFF. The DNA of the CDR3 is TGTGCCAGCAAATTAGGGGGGTCCGGGGAGCTGTTTTTT. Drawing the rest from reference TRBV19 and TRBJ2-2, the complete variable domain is DGGITQSPKYLFRKEGQNVTLSCEQNLNHDAMYWYRQDPGQGLRLIYYSQIVNDFQKGDIAEGYSVSREKKESFPLTVTSAQKNPTAFYLCASKLGGSGELFFGEGSRLTVL.

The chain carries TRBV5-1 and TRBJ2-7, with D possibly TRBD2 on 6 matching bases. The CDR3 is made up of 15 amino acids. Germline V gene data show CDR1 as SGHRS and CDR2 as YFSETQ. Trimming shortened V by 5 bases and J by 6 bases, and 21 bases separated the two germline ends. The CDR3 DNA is TGCGCCAGCAGTGCAATCGGGGGTACTATCTGCGAGCAGTACTTC. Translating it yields CASSAIGGTICEQYF.

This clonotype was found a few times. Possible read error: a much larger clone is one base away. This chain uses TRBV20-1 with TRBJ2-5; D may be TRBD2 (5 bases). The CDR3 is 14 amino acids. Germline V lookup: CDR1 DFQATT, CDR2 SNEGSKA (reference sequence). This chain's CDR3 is CSARTLVAQEAQYF. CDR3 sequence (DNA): TGCAGTGCTAGGACACTAGTTGCCCAAGAGGCCCAGTACTTC.

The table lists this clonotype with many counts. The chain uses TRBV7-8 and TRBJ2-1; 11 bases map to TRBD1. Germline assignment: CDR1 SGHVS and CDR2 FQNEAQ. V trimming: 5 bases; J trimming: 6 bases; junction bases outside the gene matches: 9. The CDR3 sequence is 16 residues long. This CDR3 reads CASSPLDRGLFNEQFF. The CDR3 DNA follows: TGTGCCAGCAGCCCCCTGGACAGGGGGCTCTTCAATGAGCAGTTCTTC.

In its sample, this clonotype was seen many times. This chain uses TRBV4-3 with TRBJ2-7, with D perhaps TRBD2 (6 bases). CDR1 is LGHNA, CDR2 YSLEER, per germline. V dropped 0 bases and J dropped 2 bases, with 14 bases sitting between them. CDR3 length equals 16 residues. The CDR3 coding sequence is TGCGCCAGCAGCCAAGATGCACGGGGGACCCCCTACGAGCAGTACTTC. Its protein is CASSQDARGTPYEQYF.

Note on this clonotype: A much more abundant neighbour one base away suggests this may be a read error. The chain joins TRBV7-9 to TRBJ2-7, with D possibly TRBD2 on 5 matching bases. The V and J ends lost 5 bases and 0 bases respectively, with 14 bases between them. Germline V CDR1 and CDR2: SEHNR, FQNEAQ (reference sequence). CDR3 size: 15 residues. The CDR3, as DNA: TGTGCCAGCAGCCCCGGACTCTCGAGCTCCTACGAGCAGTACTTC. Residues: CASSPGLSSSYEQYF. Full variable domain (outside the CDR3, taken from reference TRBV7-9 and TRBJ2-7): DTGVSQNPRHKITKRGQNVTFRCDPISEHNRLYWYRQTLGQGPEFLTYFQNEAQLEKSRLLSDRFSAERPKGSFSTLEIQRTEQGDSAMYLCASSPGLSSSYEQYFGPGTRLTVT.

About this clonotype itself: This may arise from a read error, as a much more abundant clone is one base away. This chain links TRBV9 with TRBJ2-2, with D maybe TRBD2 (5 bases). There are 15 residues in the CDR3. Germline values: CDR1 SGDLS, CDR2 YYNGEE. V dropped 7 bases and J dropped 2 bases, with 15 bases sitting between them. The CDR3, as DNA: TGTGCCAGCGGCGCCGCCGGGAAAAACACCGGGGAGCTGTTTTTT. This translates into CASGAAGKNTGELFF.

The CDR3, as DNA: TGTGCCAGCAGCCGCGGGACAGGGATCTACGAGCAGTACTTC. This encodes CASSRGTGIYEQYF. This rearrangement joins TRBV7-6 to TRBJ2-7; 9 bases line up with TRBD1. V was clipped by 5 bases and J by 3 bases; unmatched bases: 5. CDR3 length: 14 residues. CDR1 and CDR2 from the germline V gene are SGHVS and FNYEAQ. Full variable domain (remainder filled in from reference TRBV7-6 and TRBJ2-7): GAGVSQSPRYKVTKRGQDVALRCDPISGHVSLYWYRQALGQGPEFLTYFNYEAQQDKSGLPNDRFSAERPEGSISTLTIQRTEQRDSAMYRCASSRGTGIYEQYFGPGTRLTVT.

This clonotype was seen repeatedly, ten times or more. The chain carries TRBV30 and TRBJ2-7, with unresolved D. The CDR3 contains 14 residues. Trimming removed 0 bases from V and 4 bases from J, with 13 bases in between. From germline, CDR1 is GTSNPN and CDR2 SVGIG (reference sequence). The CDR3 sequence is CAWSVGTARYEQYF. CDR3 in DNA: TGTGCCTGGAGTGTAGGCACGGCCAGGTACGAGCAGTACTTC.

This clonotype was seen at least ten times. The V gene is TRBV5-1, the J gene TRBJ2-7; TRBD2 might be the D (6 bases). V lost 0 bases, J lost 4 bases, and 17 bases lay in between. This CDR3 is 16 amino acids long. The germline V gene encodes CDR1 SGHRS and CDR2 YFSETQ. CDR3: CASSLARSAGSYEQYF. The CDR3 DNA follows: TGCGCCAGCAGCTTGGCCAGGAGCGCGGGGTCATACGAGCAGTACTTC.